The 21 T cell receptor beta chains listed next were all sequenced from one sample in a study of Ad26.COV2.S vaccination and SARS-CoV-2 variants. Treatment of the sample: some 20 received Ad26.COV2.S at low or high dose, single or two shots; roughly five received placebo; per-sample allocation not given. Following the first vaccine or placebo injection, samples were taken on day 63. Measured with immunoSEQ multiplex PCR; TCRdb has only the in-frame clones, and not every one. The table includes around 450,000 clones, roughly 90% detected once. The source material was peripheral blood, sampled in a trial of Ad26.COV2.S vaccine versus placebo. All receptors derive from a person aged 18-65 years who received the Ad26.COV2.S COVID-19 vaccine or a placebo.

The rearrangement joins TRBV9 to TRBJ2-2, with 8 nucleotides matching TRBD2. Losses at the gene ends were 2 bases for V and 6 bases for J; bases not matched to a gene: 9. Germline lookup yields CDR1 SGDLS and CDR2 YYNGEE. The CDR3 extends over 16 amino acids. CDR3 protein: CASSVSGTRKAGELFF. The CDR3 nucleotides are TGTGCCAGCAGCGTTTCCGGGACTAGAAAAGCCGGGGAGCTGTTTTTT.

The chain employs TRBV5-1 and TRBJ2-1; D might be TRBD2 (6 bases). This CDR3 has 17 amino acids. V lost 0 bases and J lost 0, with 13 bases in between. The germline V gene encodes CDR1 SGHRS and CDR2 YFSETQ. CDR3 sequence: CASSLGTRDFSYNEQFF. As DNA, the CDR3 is TGCGCCAGCAGCTTGGGAACCCGGGACTTCTCCTACAATGAGCAGTTCTTC.

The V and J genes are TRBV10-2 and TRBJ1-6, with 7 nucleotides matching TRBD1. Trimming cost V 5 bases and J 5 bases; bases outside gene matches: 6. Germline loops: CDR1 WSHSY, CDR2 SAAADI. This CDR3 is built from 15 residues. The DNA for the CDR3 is TGCGCCAGCAGTAGGGACAGAGCGAATAATTCACCCCTCCACTTT. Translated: CASSRDRANNSPLHF.

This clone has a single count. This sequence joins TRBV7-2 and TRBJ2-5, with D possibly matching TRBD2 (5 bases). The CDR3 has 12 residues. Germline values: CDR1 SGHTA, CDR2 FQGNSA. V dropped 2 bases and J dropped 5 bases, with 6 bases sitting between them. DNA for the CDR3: TGTGCCAGCAGCTTATCGGGGGAGACCCAGTACTTC. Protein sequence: CASSLSGETQYF.

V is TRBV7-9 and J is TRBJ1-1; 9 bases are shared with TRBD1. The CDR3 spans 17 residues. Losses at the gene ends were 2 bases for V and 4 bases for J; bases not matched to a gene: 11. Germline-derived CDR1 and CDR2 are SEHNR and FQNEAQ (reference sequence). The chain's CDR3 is CASSLLPGQGMGTEAFF. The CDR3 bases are TGTGCCAGCAGCTTACTCCCTGGACAGGGGATGGGCACTGAAGCTTTCTTT. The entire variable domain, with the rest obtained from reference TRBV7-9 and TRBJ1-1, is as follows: DTGVSQNPRHKITKRGQNVTFRCDPISEHNRLYWYRQTLGQGPEFLTYFQNEAQLEKSRLLSDRFSAERPKGSFSTLEIQRTEQGDSAMYLCASSLLPGQGMGTEAFFGQGTRLTVV.

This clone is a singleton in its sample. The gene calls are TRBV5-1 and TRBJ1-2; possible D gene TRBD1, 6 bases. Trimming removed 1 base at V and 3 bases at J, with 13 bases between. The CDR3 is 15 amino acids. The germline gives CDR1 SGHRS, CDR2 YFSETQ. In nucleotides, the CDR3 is TGCGCCAGCAGCTTGTCCGGGGGCGCGGACTATGGCTACACCTTC. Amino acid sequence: CASSLSGGADYGYTF.

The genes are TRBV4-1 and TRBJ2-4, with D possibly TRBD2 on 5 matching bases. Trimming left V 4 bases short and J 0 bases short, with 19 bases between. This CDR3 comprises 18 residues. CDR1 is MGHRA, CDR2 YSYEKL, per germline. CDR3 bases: TGCGCCAGCAGCCTCAGTATTGTGAGGGCTGTAGCCAAAAACATTCAGTACTTC. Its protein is CASSLSIVRAVAKNIQYF.

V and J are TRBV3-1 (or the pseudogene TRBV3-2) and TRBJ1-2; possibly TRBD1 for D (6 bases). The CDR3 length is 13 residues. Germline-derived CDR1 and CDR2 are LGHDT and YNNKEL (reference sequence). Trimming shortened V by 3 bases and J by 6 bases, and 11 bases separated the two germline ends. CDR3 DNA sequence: TGTGCCAGCAGCCACCTAACAGGGAATGGCTACACCTTC. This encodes CASSHLTGNGYTF.

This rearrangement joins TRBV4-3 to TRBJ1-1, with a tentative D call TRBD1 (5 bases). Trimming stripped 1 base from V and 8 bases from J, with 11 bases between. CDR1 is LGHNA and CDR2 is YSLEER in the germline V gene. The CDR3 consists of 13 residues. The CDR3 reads CASSQAGFSEAFF. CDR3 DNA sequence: TGCGCCAGCAGCCAAGCAGGGTTTTCGGAAGCTTTCTTT.

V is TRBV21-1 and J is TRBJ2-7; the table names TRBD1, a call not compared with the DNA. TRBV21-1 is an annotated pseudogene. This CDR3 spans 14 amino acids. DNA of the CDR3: TGTGCCTGTCGCCGGACAGGGGGGTCCTACGAGCAGTACTTC. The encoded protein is CACRRTGGSYEQYF.

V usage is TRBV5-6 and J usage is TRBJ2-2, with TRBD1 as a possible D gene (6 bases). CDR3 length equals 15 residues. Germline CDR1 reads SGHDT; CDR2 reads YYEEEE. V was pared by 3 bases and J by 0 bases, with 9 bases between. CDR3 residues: CASSWDTTNTGELFF. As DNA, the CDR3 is TGTGCCAGCAGCTGGGACACCACGAACACCGGGGAGCTGTTTTTT.

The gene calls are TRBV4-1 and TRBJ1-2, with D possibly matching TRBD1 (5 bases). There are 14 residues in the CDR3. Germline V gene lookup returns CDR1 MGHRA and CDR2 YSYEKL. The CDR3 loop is CPPSRPDILDGYTF. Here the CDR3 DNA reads TGCCCCCCCAGCCGACCGGACATCCTTGATGGCTACACCTTC.

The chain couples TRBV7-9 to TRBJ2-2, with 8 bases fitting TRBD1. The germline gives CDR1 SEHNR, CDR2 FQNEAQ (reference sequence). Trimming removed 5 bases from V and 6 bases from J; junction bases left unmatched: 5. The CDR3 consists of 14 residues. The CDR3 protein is CASSPDRASGELFF. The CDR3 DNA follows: TGTGCCAGCAGCCCGGACAGGGCGTCCGGGGAGCTGTTTTTT.

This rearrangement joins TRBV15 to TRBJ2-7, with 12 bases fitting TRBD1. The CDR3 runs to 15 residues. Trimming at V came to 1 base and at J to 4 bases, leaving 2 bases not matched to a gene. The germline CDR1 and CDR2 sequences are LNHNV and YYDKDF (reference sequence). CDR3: CATSRAGQGAYEQYF. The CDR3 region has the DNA TGTGCCACCAGCAGAGCGGGACAGGGGGCATACGAGCAGTACTTC.

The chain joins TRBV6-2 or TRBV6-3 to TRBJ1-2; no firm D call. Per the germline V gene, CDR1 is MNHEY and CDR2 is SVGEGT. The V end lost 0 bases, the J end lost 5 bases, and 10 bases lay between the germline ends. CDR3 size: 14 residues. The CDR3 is CASSYSFGRYGYTF. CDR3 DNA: TGTGCCAGCAGTTACTCTTTCGGCAGATATGGCTACACCTTC.

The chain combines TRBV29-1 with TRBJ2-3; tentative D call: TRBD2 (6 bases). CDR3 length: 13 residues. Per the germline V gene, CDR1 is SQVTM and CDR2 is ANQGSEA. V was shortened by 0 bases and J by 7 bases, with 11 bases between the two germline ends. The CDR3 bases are TGCAGCGTTGAAGAGGGAGGCGGGAATACGCAGTATTTT. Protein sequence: CSVEEGGGNTQYF.

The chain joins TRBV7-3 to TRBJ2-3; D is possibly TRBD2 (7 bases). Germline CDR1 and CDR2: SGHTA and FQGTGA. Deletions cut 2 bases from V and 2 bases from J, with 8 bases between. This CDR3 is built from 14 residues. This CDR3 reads CASSLAGATDTQYF. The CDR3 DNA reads TGTGCCAGCAGCTTAGCGGGGGCCACAGATACGCAGTATTTT.

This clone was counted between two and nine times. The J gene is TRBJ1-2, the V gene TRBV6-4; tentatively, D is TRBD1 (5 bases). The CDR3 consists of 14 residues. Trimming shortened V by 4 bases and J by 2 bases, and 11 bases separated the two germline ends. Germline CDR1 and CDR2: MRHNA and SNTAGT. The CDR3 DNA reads TGTGCCAGCAGTGCTGGGACGGAGAACTATGGCTACACCTTC. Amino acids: CASSAGTENYGYTF.

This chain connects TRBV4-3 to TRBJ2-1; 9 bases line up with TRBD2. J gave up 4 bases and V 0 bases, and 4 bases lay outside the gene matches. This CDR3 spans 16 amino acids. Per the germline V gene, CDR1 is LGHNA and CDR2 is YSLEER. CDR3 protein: CASSQEGGGAYNEQFF. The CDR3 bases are TGCGCCAGCAGCCAAGAAGGCGGGGGGGCGTACAATGAGCAGTTCTTC.

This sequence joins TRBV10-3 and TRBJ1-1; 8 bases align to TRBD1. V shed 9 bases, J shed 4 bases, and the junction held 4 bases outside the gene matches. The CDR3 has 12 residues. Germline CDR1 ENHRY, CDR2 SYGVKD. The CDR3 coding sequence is TGTGCCATTCGGACAGGGACCACTGAAGCTTTCTTT. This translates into CAIRTGTTEAFF.

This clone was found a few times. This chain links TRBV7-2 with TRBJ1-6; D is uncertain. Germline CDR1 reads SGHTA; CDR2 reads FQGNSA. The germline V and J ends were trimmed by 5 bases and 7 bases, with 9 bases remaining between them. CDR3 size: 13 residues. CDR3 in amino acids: CASSPNSNSPLHF. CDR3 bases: TGTGCCAGCAGCCCCAATTCAAATTCACCCCTCCACTTT.